The 22 T cell receptor beta chains below all came from one sample that was sequenced in a study of T cell changes during pregnancy in multiple sclerosis. The protocol was immunoSEQ multiplex PCR, while the TCRdb copy is restricted to in-frame clones and leaves out a portion. The sample comprises fewer than 65,000 clones, roughly 93% of which are singletons, and approximately 1.9% rests with the top ten. The sequencing used peripheral blood, collected in the second trimester of pregnancy. These TCRs come from a female donor with multiple sclerosis, enrolled in a pregnancy study.

The CDR3 DNA reads TGTGCCAGCAGCTCCGGACTAGCGGGGGGATACAATGATGAGCAGTTCTTC. It yields the protein CASSSGLAGGYNDEQFF. The chain employs TRBV7-9 and TRBJ2-1, with 14 bases fitting TRBD2. Germline-derived CDR1 and CDR2 are SEHNR and FQNEAQ (reference sequence). J gave up 8 bases and V 4 bases, and 10 bases lay outside the gene matches. The CDR3 is 17 amino acids.

The chain links TRBV19 to TRBJ2-3, with 7 bases aligning to TRBD1. This CDR3 spans 15 amino acids. V dropped 3 bases and J dropped 1; count of bases not matched to a gene: 4. Germline CDR1 reads LNHDA; CDR2 reads SQIVND (reference sequence). The DNA of the CDR3 is TGTGCCAGTAGTATGACAGGGTCCGGCACAGATACGCAGTATTTT. Translation: CASSMTGSGTDTQYF.

The V and J genes are TRBV7-3 and TRBJ2-1; 12 bases are shared with TRBD2. Trimming took 4 bases from V and 6 from J; bases not matched to a gene: 4. Germline CDR1 is SGHTA and CDR2 is FQGTGA. CDR3 length: 15 residues. CDR3 in DNA: TGTGCCAGCAGCTCGGGACTAGCGGGCGGCAATGAGCAGTTCTTC. It encodes CASSSGLAGGNEQFF.

The V gene is TRBV5-1, the J gene TRBJ2-1; TRBD2 agrees at 7 bases. Trimming cost V 0 bases and J 7 bases; bases outside gene matches: 7. CDR1 is SGHRS and CDR2 is YFSETQ in the germline V gene. The CDR3 spans 15 residues. The CDR3 loop is CASSLVDGGGNEQFF. In DNA form, the CDR3 reads TGCGCCAGCAGCTTGGTTGATGGGGGAGGGAATGAGCAGTTCTTC.

This sequence joins TRBV5-8 and TRBJ2-1, with TRBD2 matching over 14 bases. The J segment lost 9 bases and the V segment lost 0 bases, leaving 14 bases of the junction unmatched. Germline CDR1 and CDR2: SGHTS and YDEGEE. This CDR3 contains 19 residues. The CDR3 protein is CASSLVRPGTSGSITEQFF. CDR3 coding DNA: TGTGCCAGCAGCTTGGTCCGTCCCGGGACTAGCGGGAGCATCACTGAGCAGTTCTTC.

The gene calls are TRBV27 and TRBJ1-5, with 9 bases fitting TRBD1. V lost 6 bases to trimming and J lost 2 bases; unmatched junction nucleotides: 5. Looked up from germline, CDR1 is MNHEY and CDR2 is SMNVEV (reference sequence). This CDR3 has 15 residues. CDR3 in amino acids: CASRPRTGGNQPQHF. Written as DNA, the CDR3 is TGTGCCAGCAGACCTCGGACAGGGGGCAATCAGCCCCAGCATTTT.

The V and J genes are TRBV15 and TRBJ2-7, with TRBD2 matching 10 bases. The CDR3 totals 17 residues. Unmatched junction bases numbered 5, after V lost 0 bases and J lost 0 bases. Germline V CDR1 and CDR2: LNHNV, YYDKDF (reference sequence). The CDR3 nucleotides are TGTGCCACCAGCAGAGAGTATAGCGGGAGGACCTCCTACGAGCAGTACTTC. This sequence encodes CATSREYSGRTSYEQYF. Together with reference TRBV15 and TRBJ2-7, the CDR3 gives the full variable domain: DAMVIQNPRYQVTQFGKPVTLSCSQTLNHNVMYWYQQKSSQAPKLLFHYYDKDFNNEADTPDNFQSRRPNTSFCFLDIRSPGLGDTAMYLCATSREYSGRTSYEQYFGPGTRLTVT.

The rearrangement joins TRBV7-9 to TRBJ1-4, with D unclear. Trimming removed 5 bases at V and 6 bases at J, with 13 bases between. This CDR3 comprises 14 residues. The germline V gene encodes CDR1 SEHNR and CDR2 FQNEAQ (reference sequence). The CDR3 loop reads CASSPQPRDEKLFF. CDR3 DNA sequence: TGTGCCAGCAGCCCGCAACCCCGGGATGAAAAACTGTTTTTT.

The chain has TRBV2 and TRBJ1-2; 7 nucleotides match TRBD1. Germline V gives CDR1 SNHLY, CDR2 FYNNEI. V gave up 1 base and J gave up 4 bases; unmatched junction bases: 6. This CDR3 has 15 amino acids. CDR3 loop: CASSEGQGGGYGYTF. DNA of the CDR3: TGTGCCAGCAGTGAAGGGCAGGGGGGTGGCTATGGCTACACCTTC.

This sequence joins TRBV27 and TRBJ2-7; 9 nucleotides agree with TRBD1. The V and J ends lost 2 bases and 5 bases, in that order; junction bases with no gene match: 7. The CDR3 spans 15 residues. The germline CDR1 and CDR2 sequences are MNHEY and SMNVEV (reference sequence). The CDR3 sequence: CASSLQRTGVNEQYF. CDR3 nucleotide sequence: TGTGCCAGCAGTTTACAACGGACAGGGGTTAACGAGCAGTACTTC.

The chain carries TRBV7-3 and TRBJ2-1, with 10 bases fitting TRBD1. CDR1 is SGHTA, CDR2 FQGTGA, per germline. CDR3 length: 15 residues. The V segment lost 1 base and the J segment 4 bases; nucleotides outside the gene matches: 1. The CDR3, as DNA: TGTGCCAGCAGCTTAAGGGGACAGGGGTACAATGAGCAGTTCTTC. This codes for CASSLRGQGYNEQFF.

The chain uses TRBV5-1 and TRBJ2-1; a weak D match, TRBD2 (6 bases). Deletions cut 1 base from V and 0 bases from J, with 8 bases between. CDR1 is SGHRS, CDR2 YFSETQ, per germline. CDR3 length equals 15 residues. The CDR3 sequence: CASSLPSDSYNEQFF. DNA of the CDR3: TGCGCCAGCAGCTTGCCTAGCGACTCCTACAATGAGCAGTTCTTC.

The gene calls are TRBV29-1 and TRBJ1-4; no definite D call. The CDR3 is 10 residues long. Between the trimmed V and J ends, which lost 7 bases and 5 bases, there was a span of 5 bases. Germline V gives CDR1 SQVTM, CDR2 ANQGSEA. The CDR3 loop is CSALNEKLFF. CDR3 coding DNA: TGCAGCGCCCTAAATGAAAAACTGTTTTTT. The whole variable domain, filled in from reference TRBV29-1 and TRBJ1-4, reads SAVISQKPSRDICQRGTSLTIQCQVDSQVTMMFWYRQQPGQSLTLIATANQGSEATYESGFVIDKFPISRPNLTFSTLTVSNMSPEDSSIYLCSALNEKLFFGSGTQLSVL.

This chain connects TRBV2 to TRBJ2-1; 9 positions agree with TRBD2. The CDR3 has 15 residues. Germline CDR1 and CDR2: SNHLY and FYNNEI. The J segment lost 8 bases and the V segment lost 7 bases, leaving 12 bases of the junction unmatched. The CDR3 nucleotides read TGTGCCAGCACTCCACGGGCGGGAGGGCCGTATGAGCAGTTCTTC. This translates into CASTPRAGGPYEQFF.

The gene calls are TRBV15 and TRBJ2-5; 7 positions agree with TRBD1. J gave up 1 base and V 0 bases, and 11 bases lay outside the gene matches. The CDR3 totals 18 residues. The germline gives CDR1 LNHNV, CDR2 YYDKDF (reference sequence). CDR3 DNA: TGTGCCACCAGCAGAGAAGCAACGGGACAGCCATCCCAAGAGACCCAGTACTTC. Translation gives CATSREATGQPSQETQYF.

In its sample, this clone was seen a few times. The chain recombines TRBV4-1 with TRBJ1-2, with D tentatively TRBD1 (5 bases). With 1 base removed from V and 8 bases from J, the gap between germline ends came to 26 bases. Germline V gene data show CDR1 as MGHRA and CDR2 as YSYEKL. This CDR3 has 18 residues. This CDR3 is CASSQGGSSGIAGSGYTF. The DNA of the CDR3 is TGCGCCAGCAGCCAAGGCGGGTCGTCAGGGATCGCGGGGAGCGGCTACACCTTC.

CDR3 in DNA: TGTGCCAGTAGAGACAGCATAAGAACCTACGAGCAGTACTTC. The encoded protein is CASRDSIRTYEQYF. The chain is built from TRBV19 and TRBJ2-7; possible D gene TRBD1, 5 bases. Trimming removed 6 bases from V and 2 bases from J, with 14 bases in between. The CDR3 loop spans 14 amino acids. The V gene's germline CDR1 is LNHDA and CDR2 SQIVND (reference sequence).

This clone was observed a few times. The chain employs TRBV19 and TRBJ2-1; 10 bases align to TRBD1. Germline CDR1 is LNHDA and CDR2 is SQIVND (reference sequence). With 2 bases clipped from V and 5 bases from J, the junction kept 9 bases outside the gene matches. The CDR3 totals 17 residues. In DNA form, the CDR3 reads TGTGCCAGTAGTATAATGCCGACAGGGGGCTACCACAATGAGCAGTTCTTC. Translated: CASSIMPTGGYHNEQFF.

This chain joins TRBV6-4 and TRBJ2-3; 8 nucleotides line up with TRBD2. V shed 0 bases and J 3 bases; nucleotides not matched to a gene: 5. CDR1 and CDR2 (germline): MRHNA, SNTAGT. The CDR3 spans 16 residues. This chain's CDR3 is CASSDSGGAGTDTQYF. The CDR3 nucleotides are TGTGCCAGCAGTGACTCCGGGGGGGCTGGGACAGATACGCAGTATTTT.

The chain is built from TRBV5-1 and TRBJ2-7; TRBD2 matches 12 bases. With V trimmed by 4 bases and J by 3 bases, 8 bases remained unmatched. The CDR3 extends over 16 amino acids. Germline values: CDR1 SGHRS, CDR2 YFSETQ. CDR3 in amino acids: CASSSGLAGHYYEQYF. The CDR3 nucleotides are TGCGCCAGCAGCAGCGGACTAGCGGGGCACTACTACGAGCAGTACTTC.

V gene TRBV7-2 combines with J gene TRBJ2-2; 7 bases match TRBD2. The CDR3 consists of 14 residues. Trimming at V came to 8 bases and at J to 1 base, leaving 4 bases not matched to a gene. Looked up from germline, CDR1 is SGHTA and CDR2 is FQGNSA. CDR3 sequence (DNA): TGTGCCAGCCTAGCGGTCCGGAACACCGGGGAGCTGTTTTTT. Its translation is CASLAVRNTGELFF.

Here the CDR3 DNA reads TGCAGTGCTCCGGTAAACACTGAAGCTTTCTTT. This gives the protein CSAPVNTEAFF. V usage is TRBV20-1 and J usage is TRBJ1-1, with unresolved D. This CDR3 is 11 amino acids long. Per germline, CDR1 DFQATT and CDR2 SNEGSKA (reference sequence). Between the trimmed V and J ends, which lost 5 bases and 2 bases, there was a span of 6 bases.